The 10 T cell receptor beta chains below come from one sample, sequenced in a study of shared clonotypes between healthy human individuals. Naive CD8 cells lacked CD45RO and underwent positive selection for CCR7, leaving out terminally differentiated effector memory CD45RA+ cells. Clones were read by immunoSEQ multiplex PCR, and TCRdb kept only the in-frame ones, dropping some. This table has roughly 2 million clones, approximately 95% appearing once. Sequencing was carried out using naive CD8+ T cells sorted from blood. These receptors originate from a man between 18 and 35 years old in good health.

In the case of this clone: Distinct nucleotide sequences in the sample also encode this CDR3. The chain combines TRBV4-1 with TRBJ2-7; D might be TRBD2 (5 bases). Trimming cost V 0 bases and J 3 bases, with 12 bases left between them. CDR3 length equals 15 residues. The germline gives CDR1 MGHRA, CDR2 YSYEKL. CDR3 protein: CASSQEGLASYEQYF. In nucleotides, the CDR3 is TGCGCCAGCAGCCAAGAGGGCCTAGCAAGCTACGAGCAGTACTTC.

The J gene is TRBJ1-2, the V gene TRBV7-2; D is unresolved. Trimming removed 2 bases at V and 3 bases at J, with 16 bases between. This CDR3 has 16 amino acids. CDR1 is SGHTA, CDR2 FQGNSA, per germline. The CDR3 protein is CASSLLGETRYYGYTF. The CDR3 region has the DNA TGTGCCAGCAGCTTACTTGGGGAAACCCGTTACTATGGCTACACCTTC. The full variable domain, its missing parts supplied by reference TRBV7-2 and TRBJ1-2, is GAGVSQSPSNKVTEKGKDVELRCDPISGHTALYWYRQSLGQGLEFLIYFQGNSAPDKSGLPSDRFSAERTGGSVSTLTIQRTQQEDSAVYLCASSLLGETRYYGYTFGSGTRLTVV.

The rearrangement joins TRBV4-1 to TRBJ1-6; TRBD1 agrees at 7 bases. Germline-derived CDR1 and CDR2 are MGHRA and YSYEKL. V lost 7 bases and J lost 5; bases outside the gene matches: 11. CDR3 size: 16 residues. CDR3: CASKLSLGTDNSPLHF. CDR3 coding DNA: TGCGCCAGCAAACTTTCCCTCGGGACAGATAATTCACCCCTCCACTTT.

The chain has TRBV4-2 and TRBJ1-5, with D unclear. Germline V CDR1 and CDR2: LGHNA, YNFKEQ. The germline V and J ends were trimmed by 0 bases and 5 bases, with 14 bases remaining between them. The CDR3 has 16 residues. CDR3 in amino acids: CASSQEAQYVYQPQHF. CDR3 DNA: TGTGCCAGCAGCCAAGAGGCACAGTACGTGTATCAGCCCCAGCATTTT.

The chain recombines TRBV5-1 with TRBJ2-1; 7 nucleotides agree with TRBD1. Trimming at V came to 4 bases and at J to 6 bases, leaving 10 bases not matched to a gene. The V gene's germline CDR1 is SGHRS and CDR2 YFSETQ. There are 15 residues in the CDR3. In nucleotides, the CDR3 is TGCGCCAGCAGCCTTACCCCAGGGGGTCTCAATGAGCAGTTCTTC. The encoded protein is CASSLTPGGLNEQFF.

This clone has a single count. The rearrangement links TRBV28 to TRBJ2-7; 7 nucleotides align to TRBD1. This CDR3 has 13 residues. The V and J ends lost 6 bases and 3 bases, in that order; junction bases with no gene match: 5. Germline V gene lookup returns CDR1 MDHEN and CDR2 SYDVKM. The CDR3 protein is CASSQTGIYEQYF. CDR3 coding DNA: TGTGCCAGCAGCCAGACAGGGATCTACGAGCAGTACTTC. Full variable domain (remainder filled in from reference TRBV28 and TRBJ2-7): DVKVTQSSRYLVKRTGEKVFLECVQDMDHENMFWYRQDPGLGLRLIYFSYDVKMKEKGDIPEGYSVSREKKERFSLILESASTNQTSMYLCASSQTGIYEQYFGPGTRLTVT.

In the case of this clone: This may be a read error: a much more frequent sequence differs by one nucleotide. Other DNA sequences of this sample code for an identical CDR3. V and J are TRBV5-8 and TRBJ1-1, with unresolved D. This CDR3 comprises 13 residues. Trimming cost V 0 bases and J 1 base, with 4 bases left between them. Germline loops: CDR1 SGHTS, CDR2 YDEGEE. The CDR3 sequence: CASSLGGNTEAFF. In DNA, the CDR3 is TGTGCCAGCAGCTTGGGGGGGAACACTGAAGCTTTCTTT.

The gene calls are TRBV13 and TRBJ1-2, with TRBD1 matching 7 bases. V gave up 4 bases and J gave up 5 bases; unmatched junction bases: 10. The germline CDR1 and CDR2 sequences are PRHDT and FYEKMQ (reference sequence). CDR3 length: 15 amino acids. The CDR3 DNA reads TGTGCCAGCAGCTCCCCCCCGGAGGGGGCGTATGGCTACACCTTC. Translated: CASSSPPEGAYGYTF.

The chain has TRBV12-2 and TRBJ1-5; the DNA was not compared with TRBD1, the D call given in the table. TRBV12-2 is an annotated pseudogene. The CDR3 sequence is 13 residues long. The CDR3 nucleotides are TGTGCAAGTCGCCCCCAGGGTCAGCAGCCCCAGCATTTT. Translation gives CASRPQGQQPQHF.

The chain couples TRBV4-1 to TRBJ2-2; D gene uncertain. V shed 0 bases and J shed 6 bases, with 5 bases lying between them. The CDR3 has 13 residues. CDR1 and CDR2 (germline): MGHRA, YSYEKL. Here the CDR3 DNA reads TGCGCCAGCAGCCAAGATAACCCCGGGGAGCTGTTTTTT. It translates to CASSQDNPGELFF.